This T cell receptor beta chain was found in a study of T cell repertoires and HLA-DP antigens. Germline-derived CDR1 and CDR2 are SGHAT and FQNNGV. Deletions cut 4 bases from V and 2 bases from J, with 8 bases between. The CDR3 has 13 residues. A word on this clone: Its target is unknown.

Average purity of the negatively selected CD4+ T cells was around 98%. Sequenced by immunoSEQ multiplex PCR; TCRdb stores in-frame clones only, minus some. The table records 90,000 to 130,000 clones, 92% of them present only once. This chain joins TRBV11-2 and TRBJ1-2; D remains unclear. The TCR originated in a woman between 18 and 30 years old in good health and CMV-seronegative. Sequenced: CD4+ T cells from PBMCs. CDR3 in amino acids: CASSSTWNYGYTF. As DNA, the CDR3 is TGTGCCAGCAGCTCTACATGGAACTATGGCTACACCTTC.